This TCR beta chain was identified during a study of T cells after yellow fever vaccination. The wider study: Preparing low-cell-number fractions relied on SMART-Seq v4 Ultra Low Input. Study-wide results and limits: Secondary responses were weaker yet peaked faster, day 5 versus 15. Researchers cautioned that FACS-sorted repertoires could harbor abundant clonotypes contaminating from the bulk population.

Germline CDR1 and CDR2: KGHDR and SFDVKD. The CDR3 contains 13 residues. Deletions cut 8 bases from V and 5 bases from J, with 14 bases between. This clonotype was counted a few times. As yet, its antigen is unknown. Template-switching 5'RACE yielded the TCR cDNA; a universal primer site and UMIs were added in the process. TCRdb analysed the 5' RACE reads with MiXCR anew, one entry per CDR3 protein. The repertoire holds a few hundred thousand distinct CDR3 sequences, with around 6.8% as singletons. The origin of this receptor is a man younger than 30 who received the YFV17D yellow fever vaccine. The gene calls are TRBV24-1 and TRBJ2-5; the D gene is possibly TRBD1 (6 bases). Specimen: PBMCs, collected about 41 days after the first yellow fever vaccination. The CDR3: CATTSGARETQYF. In nucleotides, the CDR3 is TGTGCCACCACCTCAGGGGCGAGGGAGACCCAGTACTTC.